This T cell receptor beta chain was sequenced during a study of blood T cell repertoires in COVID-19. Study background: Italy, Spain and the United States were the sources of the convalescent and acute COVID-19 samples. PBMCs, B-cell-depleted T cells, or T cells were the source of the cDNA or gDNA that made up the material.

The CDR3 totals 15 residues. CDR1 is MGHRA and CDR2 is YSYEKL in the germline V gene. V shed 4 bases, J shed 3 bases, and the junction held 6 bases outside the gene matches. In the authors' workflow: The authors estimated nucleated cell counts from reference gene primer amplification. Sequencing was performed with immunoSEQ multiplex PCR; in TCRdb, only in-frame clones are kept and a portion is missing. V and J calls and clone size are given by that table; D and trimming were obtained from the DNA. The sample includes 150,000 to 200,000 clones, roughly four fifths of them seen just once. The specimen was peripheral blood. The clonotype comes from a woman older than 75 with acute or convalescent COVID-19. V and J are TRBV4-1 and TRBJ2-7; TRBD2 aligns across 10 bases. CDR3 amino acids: CASSPGTSGIYEQYF. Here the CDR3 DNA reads TGCGCCAGCAGCCCCGGAACTAGCGGGATCTACGAGCAGTACTTC.